A selection of T cell receptor beta chains follows, all from one sample in a study of blood T cell repertoires in COVID-19. TCRdb keeps only in-frame clones here, not all; method: immunoSEQ multiplex PCR. The data contain 150,000 to 200,000 clones, over 70% of them seen just once; the ten biggest clones take up roughly 4.9%. The sequencing sample was made of PBMCs or T cells enriched from blood (not recorded which). These receptors were obtained from a man between 65 and 85 years old who had been exposed to COVID-19. CDR3s include the opening cysteine and the closing phenylalanine or tryptophan. A D gene is named only where the DNA matches it firmly. Size tells how often a clone was seen (once, few, many) or the class of an expanded clone, and some rows leave it out.

D gene: NA; J gene: TRBJ2-2; clone size: NA; V gene: TRBV19; CDR3 DNA: TGTGCCAGTGGATCGACAGCGAACACCGGGGAGCTGTTTTTT; CDR3 protein: CASGSTANTGELFF
D gene: NA; J gene: TRBJ1-6; clone size: NA; V gene: TRBV21-1; CDR3 DNA: TGTGCCAGCTTTCAGGGGGACAGCTCCTATAATTCACCCCTCCACTTT; CDR3 protein: CASFQGDSSYNSPLHF
D gene: TRBD2; J gene: TRBJ2-7; clone size: NA; V gene: TRBV6-5; CDR3 DNA: TGTGCCAGCAGTTACGTGGGAGGGCCGAGTGGCTACGAGCAGTACTTC; CDR3 protein: CASSYVGGPSGYEQYF
D gene: NA; J gene: TRBJ1-6; clone size: NA; V gene: TRBV28; CDR3 DNA: TGTGCCAGCAGTTCAGGGGAGGGGTCCTATAATTCACCCCTCCACTTT; CDR3 protein: CASSSGEGSYNSPLHF
D gene: TRBD2; J gene: TRBJ2-1; clone size: NA; V gene: TRBV9; CDR3 DNA: TGTGCCAGCAGCATAGCGGGGGGGCTCTACAATGAGCAGTTCTTC; CDR3 protein: CASSIAGGLYNEQFF
D gene: NA; J gene: TRBJ1-1; clone size: NA; V gene: TRBV7-2; CDR3 DNA: TGTGCCAGCAGAGACAGGACAGTCTTGAACACTGAAGCTTTCTTT; CDR3 protein: CASRDRTVLNTEAFF
D gene: TRBD1; J gene: TRBJ1-2; clone size: few; V gene: TRBV28; CDR3 DNA: TGTGCCAGCTTCAATAGAAAGGACAGGGGGCAAGATGGCTACACCTTC; CDR3 protein: CASFNRKDRGQDGYTF
D gene: TRBD1; J gene: TRBJ1-6; clone size: NA; V gene: TRBV2; CDR3 DNA: TGTGCCAGCAAGGGGGCTTACGAGAATTCACCCCTCCACTTT; CDR3 protein: CASKGAYENSPLHF
D gene: NA; J gene: TRBJ1-1; clone size: NA; V gene: TRBV5-6; CDR3 DNA: TGTGCCAGCAGGCGCGGGACGGCGAACACTGAAGCTTTCTTT; CDR3 protein: CASRRGTANTEAFF
D gene: TRBD1; J gene: TRBJ1-1; clone size: NA; V gene: TRBV19; CDR3 DNA: TGTGCCAGTAGTATTGGGACAGGGCTAGCTGGGAACACTGAAGCTTTCTTT; CDR3 protein: CASSIGTGLAGNTEAFF
D gene: TRBD1; J gene: TRBJ2-7; clone size: NA; V gene: TRBV25-1; CDR3 DNA: TGTGCCAGCAGGGGGACAGGGGGTTACGAGCAGTACTTC; CDR3 protein: CASRGTGGYEQYF
D gene: NA; J gene: TRBJ1-1; clone size: NA; V gene: TRBV18; CDR3 DNA: TGTGCCAGCTCACCACCCAATGGCGGCACTGAAGCTTTCTTT; CDR3 protein: CASSPPNGGTEAFF
D gene: TRBD2; J gene: TRBJ2-3; clone size: NA; V gene: TRBV28; CDR3 DNA: TGTGCCAGCAGTGATAGCGGGAGGGGGGGCACAGATACGCAGTATTTT; CDR3 protein: CASSDSGRGGTDTQYF
D gene: NA; J gene: TRBJ2-1; clone size: NA; V gene: TRBV28; CDR3 DNA: TGTGCCAGCAGTCCCGCGGAGTGGAGTAGGAATGAGCAGTTCTTC; CDR3 protein: CASSPAEWSRNEQFF
D gene: NA; J gene: TRBJ2-1; clone size: NA; V gene: TRBV12-2; CDR3 DNA: TGTGCAAGTCGCTCGACAGGTAGAAATCCTCATGAGCAGTTCTTC; CDR3 protein: CASRSTGRNPHEQFF
D gene: TRBD1; J gene: TRBJ1-5; clone size: NA; V gene: TRBV6-2/TRBV6-3; CDR3 DNA: TGTGCCAGCAGCCCGACAGGGAATCAGCCCCAGCATTTT; CDR3 protein: CASSPTGNQPQHF
D gene: NA; J gene: TRBJ1-3; clone size: NA; V gene: TRBV10-3; CDR3 DNA: TGTGCCATCAGTGAGTCGACTGGCGGAAACACCATATATTTT; CDR3 protein: CAISESTGGNTIYF
D gene: NA; J gene: TRBJ2-7; clone size: NA; V gene: TRBV11-2; CDR3 DNA: TGTGCCAGCAGCTTAGCCAGGGCCCAATCCTACGAGCAGTACTTC; CDR3 protein: CASSLARAQSYEQYF
D gene: NA; J gene: TRBJ2-5; clone size: NA; V gene: TRBV9; CDR3 DNA: TGTGCCAGCAGCCTATCCGGAGGGGGCCCCCAAGAGACCCAGTACTTC; CDR3 protein: CASSLSGGGPQETQYF
D gene: NA; J gene: TRBJ2-7; clone size: NA; V gene: TRBV29-1; CDR3 DNA: TGCAGCGTTGAAGGCAGGGTAGGCGAGCAGTACTTC; CDR3 protein: CSVEGRVGEQYF
D gene: NA; J gene: TRBJ1-4; clone size: NA; V gene: TRBV12-3/TRBV12-4; CDR3 DNA: TGTGCCAGCAGTCCGGTAAATGAAAAACTGTTTTTT; CDR3 protein: CASSPVNEKLFF
D gene: TRBD1; J gene: TRBJ2-3; clone size: NA; V gene: TRBV29-1; CDR3 DNA: TGCAGCGCTGGACAGGGAGGATCTCGGGATACGCAGTATTTT; CDR3 protein: CSAGQGGSRDTQYF
D gene: NA; J gene: TRBJ2-7; clone size: NA; V gene: TRBV3-1/TRBV3-2; CDR3 DNA: TGTGCCAGCAGCCTCATACCCGCGAGCTCCTACGAGCAGTACTTC; CDR3 protein: CASSLIPASSYEQYF
D gene: NA; J gene: TRBJ2-7; clone size: NA; V gene: TRBV19; CDR3 DNA: TGTGCCAGTAGTATAGGGCCCCGACTAACAATCGGGGTCGAGCAGTACTTC; CDR3 protein: CASSIGPRLTIGVEQYF
D gene: NA; J gene: TRBJ1-3; clone size: NA; V gene: TRBV18; CDR3 DNA: TGTGCCAGCTCACCACCGGGACTGGGCTCTGGAAACACCATATATTTT; CDR3 protein: CASSPPGLGSGNTIYF
D gene: TRBD1; J gene: TRBJ1-1; clone size: NA; V gene: TRBV30; CDR3 DNA: TGTGCCTGGACCGGACAGGTTGAAGCTTTCTTT; CDR3 protein: CAWTGQVEAFF
D gene: NA; J gene: TRBJ2-2; clone size: once; V gene: TRBV5-4; CDR3 DNA: TGTGCCAGCAGGTTTAGGGGCACCGGGGAGCTGTTTTTT; CDR3 protein: CASRFRGTGELFF
D gene: TRBD1; J gene: TRBJ1-6; clone size: NA; V gene: TRBV18; CDR3 DNA: TGTGCCAGCTCACTCAACTCAGGGGGCCAAAATTCACCCCTCCACTTT; CDR3 protein: CASSLNSGGQNSPLHF
D gene: NA; J gene: TRBJ2-7; clone size: NA; V gene: TRBV4-3; CDR3 DNA: TGCGCCAGCAGCCAATACTACTCCGTCTCCTACGAGCAGTACTTC; CDR3 protein: CASSQYYSVSYEQYF
D gene: NA; J gene: TRBJ1-1; clone size: few; V gene: TRBV28; CDR3 DNA: TGTGCCAGCAGCCTACCGACAGTCGGCACTGAAGCTTTCTTT; CDR3 protein: CASSLPTVGTEAFF
D gene: TRBD2; J gene: TRBJ2-1; clone size: NA; V gene: TRBV7-9; CDR3 DNA: TGTGCCAGCAGCTTAGGGTGGAGTGCTAGCGGAGCCTACAATGAGCAGTTCTTC; CDR3 protein: CASSLGWSASGAYNEQFF
D gene: NA; J gene: TRBJ2-5; clone size: NA; V gene: TRBV7-2; CDR3 DNA: TGTGCCAGCAGCTTAAAGAGGGTTGCGGGACTCCAAGAGACCCAGTACTTC; CDR3 protein: CASSLKRVAGLQETQYF
D gene: NA; J gene: TRBJ2-3; clone size: NA; V gene: TRBV7-3; CDR3 DNA: TGTGCCAGCAGCTTAACAGGGGGTCGAACAGATACGCAGTATTTT; CDR3 protein: CASSLTGGRTDTQYF
D gene: NA; J gene: TRBJ1-2; clone size: once; V gene: TRBV10-2; CDR3 DNA: TGCGCCAGCAGTGAGTCGATCCGGGTCCGGCATGGCTACACCTTC; CDR3 protein: CASSESIRVRHGYTF
D gene: TRBD1; J gene: TRBJ1-5; clone size: NA; V gene: TRBV7-6; CDR3 DNA: TGTGCCAGCAGCGATAACGCCAGGGGGCTAGGACAGCCCCAGCATTTT; CDR3 protein: CASSDNARGLGQPQHF
D gene: NA; J gene: TRBJ1-2; clone size: NA; V gene: TRBV28; CDR3 DNA: TGTGCCAGCAGTTTCAGCGGGGGCTACACCTTC; CDR3 protein: CASSFSGGYTF
D gene: NA; J gene: TRBJ2-2; clone size: NA; V gene: TRBV5-1; CDR3 DNA: TGCGCCAGCAGCTTGGGAGGAGGGGGCGCCGGGGAGCTGTTTTTT; CDR3 protein: CASSLGGGGAGELFF
D gene: TRBD1; J gene: TRBJ1-2; clone size: NA; V gene: TRBV18; CDR3 DNA: TGTGCCAGCTCCCGGGACAGGGAAGACTATGGCTACACCTTC; CDR3 protein: CASSRDREDYGYTF
D gene: TRBD1; J gene: TRBJ1-1; clone size: NA; V gene: TRBV29-1; CDR3 DNA: TGCAGCGTCGGGAACCCCGGGACAGGGAAGTCTAGGAACACTGAAGCTTTCTTT; CDR3 protein: CSVGNPGTGKSRNTEAFF
D gene: TRBD2; J gene: TRBJ2-3; clone size: NA; V gene: TRBV9; CDR3 DNA: TGTGCCAGCAGCGGGCTAGCGGGGGGACTCACAGATACGCAGTATTTT; CDR3 protein: CASSGLAGGLTDTQYF
D gene: TRBD1; J gene: TRBJ1-1; clone size: NA; V gene: TRBV6-5; CDR3 DNA: TGTGCCAGCAGACCGGACAGGGGGTATGACACTGAAGCTTTCTTT; CDR3 protein: CASRPDRGYDTEAFF
D gene: NA; J gene: TRBJ1-2; clone size: once; V gene: TRBV6-4; CDR3 DNA: TGTGCCAGCAGTGACTCCGGGACACCCCTGACTGGCTACACCTTC; CDR3 protein: CASSDSGTPLTGYTF
D gene: NA; J gene: TRBJ1-5; clone size: once; V gene: TRBV5-6; CDR3 DNA: TGTGCCAGCGCTCAGGGGTTAAGCAATCAGCCCCAGCATTTT; CDR3 protein: CASAQGLSNQPQHF
D gene: NA; J gene: TRBJ1-5; clone size: NA; V gene: TRBV24-1; CDR3 DNA: TGTGCCACCAGTGACCCGGGAGGACAGCCCCAGCATTTT; CDR3 protein: CATSDPGGQPQHF
D gene: NA; J gene: TRBJ1-2; clone size: NA; V gene: TRBV15; CDR3 DNA: TGTGCCACCAGCAGAGCCAGGGATAGTGGCTACACCTTC; CDR3 protein: CATSRARDSGYTF
D gene: NA; J gene: TRBJ1-1; clone size: NA; V gene: TRBV3-1/TRBV3-2; CDR3 DNA: TGTGCCAGCAGCCCCCACGAGGCCACTGAAGCTTTCTTT; CDR3 protein: CASSPHEATEAFF
D gene: NA; J gene: TRBJ1-5; clone size: NA; V gene: TRBV24-1; CDR3 DNA: TGTGCCACCGGCAGGGAAGGGGGTCAGCCCCAGCATTTT; CDR3 protein: CATGREGGQPQHF
D gene: TRBD2; J gene: TRBJ2-1; clone size: NA; V gene: TRBV28; CDR3 DNA: TGTGCCAGCAGCAAAGGACTAGCGGGTGAGGATGAGCAGTTCTTC; CDR3 protein: CASSKGLAGEDEQFF
D gene: NA; J gene: TRBJ1-5; clone size: few; V gene: TRBV28; CDR3 DNA: TGTGCCAGCAGAGACACTCGCCAGCCCCAGCATTTT; CDR3 protein: CASRDTRQPQHF
D gene: TRBD1; J gene: TRBJ1-1; clone size: NA; V gene: TRBV24-1; CDR3 DNA: TGTGCCACCAGAGGACAGGGCTCCACTGAAGCTTTCTTT; CDR3 protein: CATRGQGSTEAFF
D gene: NA; J gene: TRBJ1-1; clone size: NA; V gene: TRBV5-1; CDR3 DNA: TGCGCCAGCAGCTGGACAGCTTTGAACACTGAAGCTTTCTTT; CDR3 protein: CASSWTALNTEAFF
D gene: TRBD1; J gene: TRBJ2-7; clone size: NA; V gene: TRBV15; CDR3 DNA: TGTGCCACCAGCAGGGGGGGACAGGGGGCGCGCGTGCAGTACTTC; CDR3 protein: CATSRGGQGARVQYF
D gene: TRBD2; J gene: TRBJ2-5; clone size: few; V gene: TRBV4-3; CDR3 DNA: TGCGCCAGCAGCCAAGATCTAGCGGGGTTGGAGACCCAGTACTTC; CDR3 protein: CASSQDLAGLETQYF
D gene: TRBD2; J gene: TRBJ2-1; clone size: NA; V gene: TRBV9; CDR3 DNA: TGTGCCAGCAGCGTAGGATTTCAGCCGGCGGGGGGCCTCGATGAGCAGTTCTTC; CDR3 protein: CASSVGFQPAGGLDEQFF
D gene: TRBD1; J gene: TRBJ2-6; clone size: NA; V gene: TRBV11-2; CDR3 DNA: TGTGCCAGCAGCCCAGGGACAGCTCCCAGGTCCTCTGGGGCCAACGTCCTGACTTTC; CDR3 protein: CASSPGTAPRSSGANVLTF